This TCR beta chain appears in the sequencing data of a study of human T cells and chemical hapten exposure. Overall study: The study sensitized with 2% DPC on an approximately 2 cm by approximately 2 cm patch of upper inner arm skin.

Individual cDNA molecules in this library carried unique molecular identifiers. A single record per CDR3 protein comes from TCRdb applying MiXCR to the RACE reads. The sample includes about 70,000 distinct CDR3 sequences, roughly 11% of them seen just once. Regarding time point: pre-sensitization, week 0. Documented treatment: therapeutic diphenylcyclopropenone sensitization with weekly scalp DPC. Details on this clonotype: The target antigen is unknown.

Germline V CDR1 and CDR2: SGHRS, YFSETQ. This CDR3 has 14 amino acids. V shed 7 bases and J 2 bases; nucleotides not matched to a gene: 7. Study-level results: Patch test score tracked positively with PT1 expanded TCR counts. DPC sensitization produced no change in TCRs with frequency above 1 in 1000.

The origin of this receptor is a woman between 45 and 60 years old with alopecia areata. Some clones in this sample may be carry-over from other donors' samples. The sequences come from whole blood, collected in connection with sensitization to the hapten diphenylcyclopropenone (DPC). The chain is built from TRBV5-1 and TRBJ2-3; TRBD2 agrees at 7 bases. The CDR3 region has the DNA TGCGCCAGCGGAAGGAGCGGGGACACAGATACGCAGTATTTT. It yields the protein CASGRSGDTDTQYF.